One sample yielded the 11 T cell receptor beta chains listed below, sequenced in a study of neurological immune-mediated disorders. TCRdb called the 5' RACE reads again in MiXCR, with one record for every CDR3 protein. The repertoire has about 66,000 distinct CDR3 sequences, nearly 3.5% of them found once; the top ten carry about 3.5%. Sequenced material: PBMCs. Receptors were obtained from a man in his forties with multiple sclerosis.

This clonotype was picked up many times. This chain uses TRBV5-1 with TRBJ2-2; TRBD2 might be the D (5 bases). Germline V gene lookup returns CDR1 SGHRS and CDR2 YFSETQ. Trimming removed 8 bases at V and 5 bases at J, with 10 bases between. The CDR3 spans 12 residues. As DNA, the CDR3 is TGCGCCAGTGAGTCGGGGACCGGGGAGCTGTTTTTT. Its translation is CASESGTGELFF. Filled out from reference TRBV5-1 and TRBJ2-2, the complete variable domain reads KAGVTQTPRYLIKTRGQQVTLSCSPISGHRSVSWYQQTPGQGLQFLFEYFSETQRNKGNFPGRFSGRQFSNSRSEMNVSTLELGDSALYLCASESGTGELFFGEGSRLTVL.

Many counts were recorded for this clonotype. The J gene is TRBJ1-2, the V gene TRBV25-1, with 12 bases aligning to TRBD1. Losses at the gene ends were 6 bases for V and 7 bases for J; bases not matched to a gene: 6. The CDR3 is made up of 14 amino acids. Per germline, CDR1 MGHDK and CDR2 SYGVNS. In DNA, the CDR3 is TGTGCCAGCAGGAATGGGACAGGGGGCGGTGGCTACACCTTC. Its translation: CASRNGTGGGGYTF.

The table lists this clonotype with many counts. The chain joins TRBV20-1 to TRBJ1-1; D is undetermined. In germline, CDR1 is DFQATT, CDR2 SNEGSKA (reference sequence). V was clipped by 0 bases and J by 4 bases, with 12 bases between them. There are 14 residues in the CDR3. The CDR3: CSARDRVLGTEAFF. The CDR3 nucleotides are TGCAGTGCTAGAGATAGGGTCTTAGGCACTGAAGCTTTCTTT.

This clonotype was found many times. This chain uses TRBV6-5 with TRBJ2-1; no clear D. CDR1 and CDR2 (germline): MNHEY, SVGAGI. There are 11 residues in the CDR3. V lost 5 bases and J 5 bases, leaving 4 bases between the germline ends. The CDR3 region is CASSVNNEQFF. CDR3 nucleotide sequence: TGTGCCAGCAGTGTAAACAATGAGCAGTTCTTC.

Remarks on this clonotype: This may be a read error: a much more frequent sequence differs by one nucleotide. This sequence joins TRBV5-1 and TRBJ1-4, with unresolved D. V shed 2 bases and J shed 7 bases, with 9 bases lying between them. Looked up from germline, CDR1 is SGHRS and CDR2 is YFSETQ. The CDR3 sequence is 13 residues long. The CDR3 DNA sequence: TGCGCCAGCAGCTTCCATGGCGGTGAAAAACTGTTTTTT. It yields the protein CASSFHGGEKLFF.

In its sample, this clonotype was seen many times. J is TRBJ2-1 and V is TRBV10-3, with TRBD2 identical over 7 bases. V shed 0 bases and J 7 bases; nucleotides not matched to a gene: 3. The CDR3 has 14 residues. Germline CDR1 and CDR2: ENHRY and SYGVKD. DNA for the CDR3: TGTGCCATCAGTGAGTCGACTAGCTGGAATGAGCAGTTCTTC. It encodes CAISESTSWNEQFF.

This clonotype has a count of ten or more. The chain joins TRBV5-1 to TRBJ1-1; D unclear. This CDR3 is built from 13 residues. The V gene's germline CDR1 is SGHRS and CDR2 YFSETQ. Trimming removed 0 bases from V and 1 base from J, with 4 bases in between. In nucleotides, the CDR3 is TGCGCCAGCAGCTTGGGTAGGAACACTGAAGCTTTCTTT. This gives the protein CASSLGRNTEAFF. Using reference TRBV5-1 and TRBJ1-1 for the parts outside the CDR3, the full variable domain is KAGVTQTPRYLIKTRGQQVTLSCSPISGHRSVSWYQQTPGQGLQFLFEYFSETQRNKGNFPGRFSGRQFSNSRSEMNVSTLELGDSALYLCASSLGRNTEAFFGQGTRLTVV.

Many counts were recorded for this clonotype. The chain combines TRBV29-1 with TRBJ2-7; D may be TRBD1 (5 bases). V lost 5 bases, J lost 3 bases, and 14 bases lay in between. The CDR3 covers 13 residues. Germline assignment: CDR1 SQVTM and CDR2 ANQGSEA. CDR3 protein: CSVTDSTFYEQYF. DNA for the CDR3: TGCAGCGTTACCGACAGTACCTTCTACGAGCAGTACTTC.

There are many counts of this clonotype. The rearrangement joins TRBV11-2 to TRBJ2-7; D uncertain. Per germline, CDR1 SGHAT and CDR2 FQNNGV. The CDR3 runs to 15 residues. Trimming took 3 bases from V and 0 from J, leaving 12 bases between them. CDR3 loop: CASSFYSTASYEQYF. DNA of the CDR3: TGTGCCAGCAGCTTTTATTCCACGGCCTCCTACGAGCAGTACTTC.

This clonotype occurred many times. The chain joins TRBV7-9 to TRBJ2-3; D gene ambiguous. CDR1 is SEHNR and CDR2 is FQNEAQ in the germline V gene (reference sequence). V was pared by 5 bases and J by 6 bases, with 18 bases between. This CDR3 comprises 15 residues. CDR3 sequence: CASSLLTPATDTQYF. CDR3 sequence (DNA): TGTGCCAGCAGCCTACTTACACCAGCAACCGATACGCAGTATTTT. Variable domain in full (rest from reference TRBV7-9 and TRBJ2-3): DTGVSQNPRHKITKRGQNVTFRCDPISEHNRLYWYRQTLGQGPEFLTYFQNEAQLEKSRLLSDRFSAERPKGSFSTLEIQRTEQGDSAMYLCASSLLTPATDTQYFGPGTRLTVL.

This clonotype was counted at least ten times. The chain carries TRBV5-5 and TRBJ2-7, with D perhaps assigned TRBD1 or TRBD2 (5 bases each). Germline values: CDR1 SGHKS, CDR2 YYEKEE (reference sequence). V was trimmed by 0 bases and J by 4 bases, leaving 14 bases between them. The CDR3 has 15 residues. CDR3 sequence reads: CASSLGAQGAYEQYF. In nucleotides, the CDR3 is TGTGCCAGCAGCTTGGGTGCGCAGGGAGCTTACGAGCAGTACTTC.